This T cell receptor (beta chain) originates from a study of blood T cell repertoires in COVID-19. Study at large: Sites across the United States, Italy and Spain contributed samples from acute and convalescent COVID-19. T cells, B-cell-depleted T cells, or PBMCs supplied cDNA or gDNA.

In the original processing: Reference gene primers were amplified, and this amplification served to estimate nucleated cell counts. Measured with immunoSEQ multiplex PCR; TCRdb has only the in-frame clones, and not every one. V, J and clone size reflect that table, while D and trimming were determined from the DNA. This repertoire shows 300,000 to 400,000 clones, 85% to 90% found once; its top ten account for nearly 6.5%. Germline V gives CDR1 SGHDT, CDR2 YYEEEE. The CDR3 runs to 15 residues. Trimming shortened V by 4 bases and J by 4 bases, and 12 bases separated the two germline ends. It was during active infection that Seattle patients were enrolled and then longitudinally followed.

The sequence was obtained from a woman aged 45-65 years with COVID-19, enrolled during active disease. The sequenced sample consisted of peripheral blood. This chain uses TRBV5-6 with TRBJ2-6; tentative D call: TRBD1 (5 bases). The CDR3 DNA sequence: TGTGCCAGCAGCCTCAGGGTTCCCGGGGCCAACGTCCTGACTTTC. Its translation: CASSLRVPGANVLTF.